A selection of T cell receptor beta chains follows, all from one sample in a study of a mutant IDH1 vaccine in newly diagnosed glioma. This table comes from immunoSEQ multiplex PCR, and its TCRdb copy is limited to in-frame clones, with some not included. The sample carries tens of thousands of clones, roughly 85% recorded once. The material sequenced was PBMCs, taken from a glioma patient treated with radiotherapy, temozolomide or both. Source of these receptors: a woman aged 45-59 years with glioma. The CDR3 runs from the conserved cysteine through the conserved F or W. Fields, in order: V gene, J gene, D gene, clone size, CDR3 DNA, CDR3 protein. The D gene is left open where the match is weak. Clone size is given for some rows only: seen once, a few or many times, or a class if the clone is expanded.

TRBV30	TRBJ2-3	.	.	TGTGCCTGGAGTATCCCCGTGAGGTCAGGGGGAGGGACAGATACGCAGTATTTT	CAWSIPVRSGGGTDTQYF
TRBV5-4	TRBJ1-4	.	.	TGTGCCAGCAGCAAAACAGGGCAAAGTGAAAAACTGTTTTTT	CASSKTGQSEKLFF
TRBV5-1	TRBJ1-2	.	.	TGCGCCAGCAGCTTGGGCTATGGCTACACCTTC	CASSLGYGYTF
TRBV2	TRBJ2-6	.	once	TGTGCCAGCAGTGTGGACGGGACCTCTGGGGCCAACGTCCTGACTTTC	CASSVDGTSGANVLTF
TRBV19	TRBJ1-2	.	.	TGTGCCAGTATTGATGTCGGACATCTTGGGGACTATGGCTACACCTTC	CASIDVGHLGDYGYTF
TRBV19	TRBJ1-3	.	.	TGTGCCAGTAGGGCGAGGGGACCTGGAAACACCATATATTTT	CASRARGPGNTIYF
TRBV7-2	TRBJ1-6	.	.	TGTGCCAGCAGCTTAGGTGCCGTCTCCTATAATTCACCCCTCCACTTT	CASSLGAVSYNSPLHF
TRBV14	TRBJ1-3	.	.	TGTGCCAGCAGCCAAGCTTCCCTGGACATATATTTT	CASSQASLDIYF
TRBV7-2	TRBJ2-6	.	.	TGTGCCTGCCGACCTGGGGGAACGTCTGGGGCCAACGTCCTGACTTTC	CACRPGGTSGANVLTF
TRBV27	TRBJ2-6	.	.	TGTGCCAGCAGTTTGTTCCCATCTGGGGCCAACGTCCTGACTTTC	CASSLFPSGANVLTF
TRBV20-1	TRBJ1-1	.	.	TGCAGCGTATCTGGGGATACTGAAGCTTTCTTT	CSVSGDTEAFF
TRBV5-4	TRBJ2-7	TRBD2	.	TGTGCCAGCAGCTTCAGGGAATCGACTAGCGGCTACTACGAGCAGTACTTC	CASSFRESTSGYYEQYF
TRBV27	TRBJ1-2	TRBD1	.	TGTGCCAGCAGTCCCGGCGGACAGGTATATGGCTACACCTTC	CASSPGGQVYGYTF
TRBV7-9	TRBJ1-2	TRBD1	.	TGTGCCAGCAGCTACAGGGACAGGGATCCCGGCTACACCTTC	CASSYRDRDPGYTF
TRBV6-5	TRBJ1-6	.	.	TGTGCCAGCAGTTACTCCAGAGAGTATAATTCACCCCTCCACTTT	CASSYSREYNSPLHF
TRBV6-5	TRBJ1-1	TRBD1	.	TGTGCCAGCAGTTACTTACAGGGGATAACTGAAGCTTTCTTT	CASSYLQGITEAFF
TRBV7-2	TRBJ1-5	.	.	TGTGCCAGCAGCGTATGGGGGGGTAGCCAGCCCCAGCATTTT	CASSVWGGSQPQHF
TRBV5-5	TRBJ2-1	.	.	TGTGCCAGCAGCTTGGATTCGCGGGGCCGATACAATGAGCAGTTCTTC	CASSLDSRGRYNEQFF
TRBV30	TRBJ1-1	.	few	TGTGCCTCGGGGGAAGCTTTCTTT	CASGEAFF
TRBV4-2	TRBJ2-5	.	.	TGTGCCAGCAGCCAAGTGATAGGGAAAGAGACCCAGTACTTC	CASSQVIGKETQYF
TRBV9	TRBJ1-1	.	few	TGTGCCAGCAGCGTCAGTGGGTTTGGGAACACTGAAGCTTTCTTT	CASSVSGFGNTEAFF
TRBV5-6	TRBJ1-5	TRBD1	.	TGTGCCAGCAGTTTGACAGGGAATAATCAGCCCCAGCATTTT	CASSLTGNNQPQHF
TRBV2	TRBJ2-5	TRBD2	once	TGTGCCAGCAGGGTTCTAGCGGGAGAAGAGACCCAGTACTTC	CASRVLAGEETQYF
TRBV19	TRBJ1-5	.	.	TGTGCCAGTAGTATGCGGAAGGATAGCAATCAGCCCCAGCATTTT	CASSMRKDSNQPQHF
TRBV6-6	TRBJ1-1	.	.	TGTGCCAGCAGTCACGTCACTGAAGCTTTCTTT	CASSHVTEAFF
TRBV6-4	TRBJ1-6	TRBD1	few	TGTGCCAGCAGTCAAGGACAGGGGGATAATTCACCCCTCCACTTT	CASSQGQGDNSPLHF
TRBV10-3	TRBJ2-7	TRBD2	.	TGTGCCATCAGCGGGGGGGGATCCCAGGAGCAGTACTTC	CAISGGGSQEQYF
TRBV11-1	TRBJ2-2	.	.	TGTGCCAGCAGCTTATCAGCCCAAGGGGGGGAGCTGTTTTTT	CASSLSAQGGELFF
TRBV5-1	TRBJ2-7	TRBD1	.	TGCGCCAGCAGCCCTGGGGGCCCCAGGGGGCGCCACGAGCAGTACTTC	CASSPGGPRGRHEQYF
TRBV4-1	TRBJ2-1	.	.	TGCGCCAGCAGCCAACCATTCCGCTCTAATGAGCAGTTCTTC	CASSQPFRSNEQFF